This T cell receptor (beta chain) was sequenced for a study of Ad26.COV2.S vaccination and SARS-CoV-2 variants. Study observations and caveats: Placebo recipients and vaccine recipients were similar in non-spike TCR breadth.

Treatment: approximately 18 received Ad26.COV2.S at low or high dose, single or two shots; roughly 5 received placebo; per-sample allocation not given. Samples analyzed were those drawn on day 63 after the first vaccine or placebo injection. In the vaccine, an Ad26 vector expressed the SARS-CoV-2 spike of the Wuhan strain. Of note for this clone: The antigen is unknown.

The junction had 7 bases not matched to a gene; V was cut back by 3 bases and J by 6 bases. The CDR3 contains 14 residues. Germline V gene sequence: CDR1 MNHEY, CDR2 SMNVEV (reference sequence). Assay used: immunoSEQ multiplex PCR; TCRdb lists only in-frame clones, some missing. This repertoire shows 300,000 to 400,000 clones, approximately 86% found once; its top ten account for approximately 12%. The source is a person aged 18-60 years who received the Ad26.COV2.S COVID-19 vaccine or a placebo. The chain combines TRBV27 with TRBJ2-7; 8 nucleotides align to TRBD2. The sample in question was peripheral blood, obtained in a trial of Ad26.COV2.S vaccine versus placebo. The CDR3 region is CASSFGGGPREQYF. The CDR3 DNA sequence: TGTGCCAGCAGTTTCGGGGGGGGTCCGCGCGAGCAGTACTTC.